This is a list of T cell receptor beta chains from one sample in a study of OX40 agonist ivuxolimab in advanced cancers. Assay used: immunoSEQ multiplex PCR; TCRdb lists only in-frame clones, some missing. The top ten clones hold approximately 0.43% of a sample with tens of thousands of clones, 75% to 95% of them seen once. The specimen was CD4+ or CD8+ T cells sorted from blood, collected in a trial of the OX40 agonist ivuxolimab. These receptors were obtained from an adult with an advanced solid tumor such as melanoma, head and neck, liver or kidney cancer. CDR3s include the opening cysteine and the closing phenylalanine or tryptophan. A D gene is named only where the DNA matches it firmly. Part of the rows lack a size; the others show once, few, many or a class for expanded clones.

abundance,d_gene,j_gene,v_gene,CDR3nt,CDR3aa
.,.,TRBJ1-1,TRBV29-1,TGCAGCGTGGGTTGGTCCGGGGACACTGAAGCTTTCTTT,CSVGWSGDTEAFF
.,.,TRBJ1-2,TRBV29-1,TGCAGCGCCCTGGGCCCGGCTGGCTACACCTTC,CSALGPAGYTF
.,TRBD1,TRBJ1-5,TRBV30,TGTGCCTGGAGTCGTCAGGGGGATCAGCCCCAGCATTTT,CAWSRQGDQPQHF
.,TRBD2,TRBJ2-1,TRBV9,TGTGCCAGCAGCGTAGTACCAGCGGGAGAAATCAATGAGCAGTTCTTC,CASSVVPAGEINEQFF
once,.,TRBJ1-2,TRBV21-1,TGTGCCAGCCCTGGTCAGGATAGACAGGGCTATGGCTACACCTTC,CASPGQDRQGYGYTF
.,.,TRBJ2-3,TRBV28,TGTGCCAGCAGCCGGATGGAGGATACTAGTAGCACAGATACGCAGTATTTT,CASSRMEDTSSTDTQYF
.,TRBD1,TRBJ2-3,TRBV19,TGTGCCAGTAGCCGGACAGGGCCAGATACGCAGTATTTT,CASSRTGPDTQYF
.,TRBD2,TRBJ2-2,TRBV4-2,TGTGCCAGCAGCCAAGATGCCAGCGGGGGGAGCAACACCGGGGAGCTGTTTTTT,CASSQDASGGSNTGELFF
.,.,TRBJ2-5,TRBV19,TGTGCCAGTAGTAGCCGTGGGGGCTGGGGTAAAGAGACCCAGTACTTC,CASSSRGGWGKETQYF
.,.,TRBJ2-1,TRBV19,TGTGCCAGTAGTATAGATCTCCGGGTCCTGGGGCAGTTCTTC,CASSIDLRVLGQFF
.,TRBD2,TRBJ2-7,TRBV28,TGTGCCAGCACCCGCGGGGGCTACGAGCAGTACTTC,CASTRGGYEQYF
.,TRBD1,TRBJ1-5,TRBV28,TGTGCCAGCAGCCCTGGACAGGGGGCCAGCTGGGGTCAGCCCCAGCATTTT,CASSPGQGASWGQPQHF
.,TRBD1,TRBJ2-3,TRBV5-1,TGCGCCAGCAGCTTGGGGACAGGGAGGCCAGATACGCAGTATTTT,CASSLGTGRPDTQYF
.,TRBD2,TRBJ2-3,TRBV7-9,TGTGCCAGCAGCGCGGTGGGGGGAGCGGGACGGCCAGATACGCAGTATTTT,CASSAVGGAGRPDTQYF
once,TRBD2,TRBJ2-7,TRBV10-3,TGTGCCATCAGCCTTCTAGCGGGAGTTGCCTACGAGCAGTACTTC,CAISLLAGVAYEQYF
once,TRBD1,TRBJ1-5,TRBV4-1,TGCGCCAGCAGCCAAGATTCAGGGGGCCGGCAGCCCCAGCATTTT,CASSQDSGGRQPQHF
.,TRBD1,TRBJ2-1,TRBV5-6,TGTGCCAGCACCTTACCGGGACAGGGTCTCAGCTCCTACAATGAGCAGTTCTTC,CASTLPGQGLSSYNEQFF
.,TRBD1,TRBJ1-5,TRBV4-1,TGCGCCAGCAGCCTCTATTTCGACAGGGCGAGGCAGCCCCAGCATTTT,CASSLYFDRARQPQHF
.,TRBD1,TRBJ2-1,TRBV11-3,TGTGCCAGCAGACCCGGGACAGGGGATGAACATGAGCAGTTCTTC,CASRPGTGDEHEQFF
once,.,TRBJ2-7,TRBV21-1,TGTGCCAGCAGCGCTACTAGCGGGAGGTTCCACGAGCAGTACTTC,CASSATSGRFHEQYF
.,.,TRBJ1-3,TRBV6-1,TGTGCCAGCAGTGCCTCTGGAAACACCATATATTTT,CASSASGNTIYF
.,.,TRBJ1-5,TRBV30,TGTGCCTGGAGTGTGGACAGTAGCAATCAGCCCCAGCATTTT,CAWSVDSSNQPQHF
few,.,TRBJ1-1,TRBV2,TGTGCCAGCATGTCCAGGGAAGGTAGCACTGAAGCTTTCTTT,CASMSREGSTEAFF
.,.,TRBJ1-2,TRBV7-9,TGTGCCAGCAGCCTCGAGGGGGGGTATGGCTACACCTTC,CASSLEGGYGYTF
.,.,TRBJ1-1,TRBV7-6,TGTGCCAGCAGCCCAAAAACAGGATCGAACACTGAAGCTTTCTTT,CASSPKTGSNTEAFF
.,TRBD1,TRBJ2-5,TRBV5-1,TGCGCCAGCAGCCCAGGACAGGGGCAAGAGACCCAGTACTTC,CASSPGQGQETQYF
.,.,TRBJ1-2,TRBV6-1,TGTGCCAGCAGCACGGGGAACTATGGCTACACCTTC,CASSTGNYGYTF
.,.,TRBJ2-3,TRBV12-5,TGTGCTAGTGGCCACCTTGAGACAGATACGCAGTATTTT,CASGHLETDTQYF
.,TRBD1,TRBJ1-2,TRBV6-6,TGTGCCAGCAGTTCCTTTATAACAGGGGGCCTCTATGGCTACACCTTC,CASSSFITGGLYGYTF
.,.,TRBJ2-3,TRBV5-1,TGCGCCAGCAGCTTCGACAGGATCAGCGATACGCAGTATTTT,CASSFDRISDTQYF
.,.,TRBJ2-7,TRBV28,TGTGCCAGCAGTCGTTGGGACTCCTACGAGCAGTACTTC,CASSRWDSYEQYF
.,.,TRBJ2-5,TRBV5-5,TGTGCCAGCAGCTTGGTAGGCCCCCGGGAGACCCAGTACTTC,CASSLVGPRETQYF
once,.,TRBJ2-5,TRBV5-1,TGCGCCAGCAGCGGAGCGCCACAAGAGACCCAGTACTTC,CASSGAPQETQYF
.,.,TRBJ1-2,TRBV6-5,TGTGCCAGCAGTTACTCGGGTTTCCGGACCTACACCTTC,CASSYSGFRTYTF
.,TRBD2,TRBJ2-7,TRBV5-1,TGCGCCAGCAGCTTGGACGGGAGGGCCGGCTACGAGCAGTACTTC,CASSLDGRAGYEQYF
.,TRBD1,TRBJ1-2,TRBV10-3,TGTGCCATCAGAGGGACAGTCACCCATGGCTACACCTTC,CAIRGTVTHGYTF
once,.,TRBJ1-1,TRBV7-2,TGTGCCAGCAGCTTTACGGTGAACACTGAAGCTTTCTTT,CASSFTVNTEAFF
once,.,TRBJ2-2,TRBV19,TGTGCCAGTAGTATAGATACAGGGCGGACCGGGGAGCTGTTTTTT,CASSIDTGRTGELFF
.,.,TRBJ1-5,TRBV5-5,TGTGCCAGCAGCTTGGAGGCTGGCAATCAGCCCCAGCATTTT,CASSLEAGNQPQHF
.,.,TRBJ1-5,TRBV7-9,TGTGCCAGCAGCTTAGGGCAGTTCCAGCCCCAGCATTTT,CASSLGQFQPQHF
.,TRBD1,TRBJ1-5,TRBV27,TGTGCCAGCAGGCCCGGGACAGGGCTCTCCTATAGCAATCAGCCCCAGCATTTT,CASRPGTGLSYSNQPQHF
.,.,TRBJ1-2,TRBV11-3,TGTGCCAGCAGCTTGGGTGACCACGACTATGGCTACACCTTC,CASSLGDHDYGYTF
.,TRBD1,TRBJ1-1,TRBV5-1,TGCGCCAGCAGCTTGGAAGGCACGACAGGGGGCTGGAGGACTTTCTTT,CASSLEGTTGGWRTFF
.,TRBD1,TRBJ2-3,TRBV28,TGTGCCAGCACCTCCCCGGGGACAGGGGGTGCAGATACGCAGTATTTT,CASTSPGTGGADTQYF
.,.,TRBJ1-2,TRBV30,TGTGCCTGGAGTCAAAGGGACTTAGGGTATGGCTACACCTTC,CAWSQRDLGYGYTF